These T cell receptor beta chains were read from a single sample in a study of blood T cell repertoires in COVID-19. Generated by immunoSEQ multiplex PCR, the TCRdb table keeps only in-frame clones and is missing some. The data contain about 480,000 clones, around nine tenths of them singletons. Sequences were obtained from peripheral blood. The source is a woman aged 25 to 39 with acute or convalescent COVID-19. CDR3s include the opening cysteine and the closing phenylalanine or tryptophan. D genes are given only for firm matches. Clone size is not always given. Where it is, it says once, few, many or a class for expanded clones.

v_gene: TRBV2; d_gene: NA; abundance: NA; len: 17; j_gene: TRBJ2-3; CDR3nt: TGTGCCAGCAGGGATGACGATCCAATAGCTAGCACAGATACGCAGTATTTT; CDR3aa: CASRDDDPIASTDTQYF
v_gene: TRBV5-5; d_gene: NA; abundance: NA; len: 13; j_gene: TRBJ2-5; CDR3nt: TGTGCCAGCAGCTTGACGGGTGGGGAGACCCAGTACTTC; CDR3aa: CASSLTGGETQYF
v_gene: TRBV19; d_gene: NA; abundance: NA; len: 14; j_gene: TRBJ1-6; CDR3nt: TGTGCCAGTAGCACGACAGTATATGGTTCACCCCTCCACTTT; CDR3aa: CASSTTVYGSPLHF
v_gene: TRBV2; d_gene: TRBD1; abundance: once; len: 12; j_gene: TRBJ2-2; CDR3nt: TGTGCCAGCGTACAGGGGTACGGGGAGCTGTTTTTT; CDR3aa: CASVQGYGELFF
v_gene: TRBV27; d_gene: TRBD1; abundance: once; len: 14; j_gene: TRBJ1-6; CDR3nt: TGTGCCAGCAGGTGGGACAGGGAGAATTCACCCCTCCACTTT; CDR3aa: CASRWDRENSPLHF
v_gene: TRBV18; d_gene: NA; abundance: NA; len: 15; j_gene: TRBJ2-3; CDR3nt: TGTGCCAGCTCATGGGGGCTAAGCGGCACAGATACGCAGTATTTT; CDR3aa: CASSWGLSGTDTQYF
v_gene: TRBV30; d_gene: NA; abundance: many; len: 13; j_gene: TRBJ2-7; CDR3nt: TGTGCCTGGAGTCTCCTCGACAGCTACGAGCAGTACTTC; CDR3aa: CAWSLLDSYEQYF
v_gene: TRBV29-1; d_gene: NA; abundance: NA; len: 13; j_gene: TRBJ1-2; CDR3nt: TGCAGCGTCTACCACCAGGGTAACTATGGCTACACCTTC; CDR3aa: CSVYHQGNYGYTF
v_gene: TRBV25-1; d_gene: TRBD2; abundance: NA; len: 14; j_gene: TRBJ2-2; CDR3nt: TGTGCCAGCAAGGGACTAGCGGGTTCCGGGGAGCTGTTTTTT; CDR3aa: CASKGLAGSGELFF
v_gene: TRBV2; d_gene: NA; abundance: NA; len: 19; j_gene: TRBJ2-4; CDR3nt: TGTGCCAGCAGTGAAGCGCTTCTGGCAGGGCTGAGGGCCAAAAACATTCAGTACTTC; CDR3aa: CASSEALLAGLRAKNIQYF
v_gene: TRBV14; d_gene: NA; abundance: NA; len: 15; j_gene: TRBJ2-1; CDR3nt: TGTGCCAGCAGCCAAGATCTAGCGGACAGGGTTGAGCAGTTCTTC; CDR3aa: CASSQDLADRVEQFF
v_gene: TRBV4-1; d_gene: NA; abundance: NA; len: 13; j_gene: TRBJ1-5; CDR3nt: TGCGCCAGCAGCCAAGTTCTTAATCAGCCCCAGCATTTT; CDR3aa: CASSQVLNQPQHF
v_gene: TRBV12-3/TRBV12-4; d_gene: NA; abundance: NA; len: 13; j_gene: TRBJ1-5; CDR3nt: TGTGCCAGCAGTTTAACTCGGTATCAGCCCCAGCATTTT; CDR3aa: CASSLTRYQPQHF
v_gene: TRBV21-1; d_gene: NA; abundance: NA; len: 16; j_gene: TRBJ2-2; CDR3nt: TGTGCCAGCAGCAAACGCAAGGGGGCGAACACCGGGGAGCTGTTTTTT; CDR3aa: CASSKRKGANTGELFF
v_gene: TRBV2; d_gene: NA; abundance: NA; len: 13; j_gene: TRBJ1-1; CDR3nt: TGTGCCAGATCTGAGGGGGTCGGAACTGAAGCTTTCTTT; CDR3aa: CARSEGVGTEAFF
v_gene: TRBV6-5; d_gene: NA; abundance: NA; len: 13; j_gene: TRBJ2-5; CDR3nt: TGTGCCAGCAGTTATGGGGAGTACGAGACCCAGTACTTC; CDR3aa: CASSYGEYETQYF
v_gene: TRBV7-9; d_gene: TRBD1; abundance: few; len: 15; j_gene: TRBJ1-4; CDR3nt: TGTGCCAGCAGCCCAGGGACAGGACCTAATGAAAAACTGTTTTTT; CDR3aa: CASSPGTGPNEKLFF
v_gene: TRBV11-2; d_gene: NA; abundance: few; len: 15; j_gene: TRBJ2-4; CDR3nt: TGTGCCAGCAGCGTGTGGACAGTAGCCAAAAACATTCAGTACTTC; CDR3aa: CASSVWTVAKNIQYF
v_gene: TRBV5-1; d_gene: NA; abundance: NA; len: 12; j_gene: TRBJ2-1; CDR3nt: TGCGCCAGCAGCGCGAAAGTTAATGAGCAGTTCTTC; CDR3aa: CASSAKVNEQFF
v_gene: TRBV7-2; d_gene: TRBD2; abundance: NA; len: 15; j_gene: TRBJ2-3; CDR3nt: TGTGCCAGCAGCCCAGGGACTAGCGTTCCAGATACGCAGTATTTT; CDR3aa: CASSPGTSVPDTQYF
v_gene: TRBV10-2; d_gene: NA; abundance: NA; len: 15; j_gene: TRBJ2-5; CDR3nt: TGCGCCAGCAGTGAGTCTATGCGCAGGGGTGAGACCCAGTACTTC; CDR3aa: CASSESMRRGETQYF
v_gene: TRBV5-8; d_gene: NA; abundance: few; len: 14; j_gene: TRBJ1-6; CDR3nt: TGTGCCAGCAGCTTACGGGGTTATAATTCACCCCTCCACTTT; CDR3aa: CASSLRGYNSPLHF
v_gene: TRBV5-1; d_gene: TRBD1; abundance: NA; len: 14; j_gene: TRBJ1-4; CDR3nt: TGCGCCAGCAGCTCGGACAGGGAGGGCGAAAAACTGTTTTTT; CDR3aa: CASSSDREGEKLFF
v_gene: TRBV28; d_gene: TRBD1; abundance: NA; len: 15; j_gene: TRBJ2-7; CDR3nt: TGTGCCAGCAGTTATACCGGGACAGCAACCTACGAGCAGTACTTC; CDR3aa: CASSYTGTATYEQYF
v_gene: TRBV10-2; d_gene: NA; abundance: NA; len: 19; j_gene: TRBJ2-7; CDR3nt: TGCGCCAGCAGTGGTATTGGGGAACAGAGGGAGCCTTCCTCCTACGAGCAGTACTTC; CDR3aa: CASSGIGEQREPSSYEQYF
v_gene: TRBV24-1; d_gene: NA; abundance: NA; len: 15; j_gene: TRBJ2-5; CDR3nt: TGTGCCACCAGTGAAACCGGTCGAGAAAAAGAGACCCAGTACTTC; CDR3aa: CATSETGREKETQYF
v_gene: TRBV3-1/TRBV3-2; d_gene: TRBD1; abundance: NA; len: 18; j_gene: TRBJ1-6; CDR3nt: TGTGCCAGCAGCCGATCATACAGGGGAAGCTCCTATAATTCACCCCTCCACTTT; CDR3aa: CASSRSYRGSSYNSPLHF